Given below is one TCR beta chain in context. These data originate in a study of control samples from healthy donors and cancer patients. Germline V gene lookup returns CDR1 SNHLY and CDR2 FYNNEI. Between the trimmed V and J ends, which lost 5 bases and 12 bases, there was a span of 17 bases. The CDR3 runs 13 residues. The protocol was immunoSEQ multiplex PCR, while the TCRdb copy is restricted to in-frame clones and leaves out a portion. Of around 230,000 clones listed, 85% to 95% were seen once; the top ten hold roughly 1.6%. This sequence joins TRBV2 and TRBJ2-1; D perhaps matches TRBD2 (6 bases). This clonotype was sampled from a man aged 45-65 years in good health. The sample taken for sequencing was blood. DNA for the CDR3: TGTGCCAGCAGTATAACTGGGACTTCGGGGCAGTTCTTC. This encodes CASSITGTSGQFF.